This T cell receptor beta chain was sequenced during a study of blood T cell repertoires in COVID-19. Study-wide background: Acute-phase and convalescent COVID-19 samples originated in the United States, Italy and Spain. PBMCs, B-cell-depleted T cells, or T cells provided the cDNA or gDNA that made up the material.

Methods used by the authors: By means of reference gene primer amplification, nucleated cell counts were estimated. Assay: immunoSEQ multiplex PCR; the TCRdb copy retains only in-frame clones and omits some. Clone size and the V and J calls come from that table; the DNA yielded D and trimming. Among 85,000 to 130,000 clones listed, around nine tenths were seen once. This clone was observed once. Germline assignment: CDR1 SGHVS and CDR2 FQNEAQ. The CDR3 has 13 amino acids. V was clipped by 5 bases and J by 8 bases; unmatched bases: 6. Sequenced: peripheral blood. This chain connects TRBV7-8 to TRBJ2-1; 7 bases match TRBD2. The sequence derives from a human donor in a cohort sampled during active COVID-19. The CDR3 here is CASSLGRGDEQFF. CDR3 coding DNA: TGTGCCAGCAGCCTGGGACGGGGGGATGAGCAGTTCTTC.